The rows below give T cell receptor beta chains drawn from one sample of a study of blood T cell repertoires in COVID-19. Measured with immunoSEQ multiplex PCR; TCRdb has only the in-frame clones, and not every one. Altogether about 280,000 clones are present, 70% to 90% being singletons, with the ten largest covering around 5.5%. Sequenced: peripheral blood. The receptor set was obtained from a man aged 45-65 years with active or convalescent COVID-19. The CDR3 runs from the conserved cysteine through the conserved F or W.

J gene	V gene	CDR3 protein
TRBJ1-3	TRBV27	CAAGSGNTIYF
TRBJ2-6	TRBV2	CASSEQAGVLTF
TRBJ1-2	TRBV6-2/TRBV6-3	CASSYSDRSSYTF
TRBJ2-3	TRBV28	CASSSAYGLRGTDTQYF
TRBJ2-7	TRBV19	CASSAVSTYEQYF
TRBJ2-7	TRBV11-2	CASSSGSRGRSYEQYF
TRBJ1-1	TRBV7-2	CASSLPGQVEAFF
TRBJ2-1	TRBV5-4	CASSLQLAGGGEQFF
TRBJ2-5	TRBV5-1	CASSLRPTSGMGETQYF
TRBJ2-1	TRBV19	CASSSTGTGLNEQFF
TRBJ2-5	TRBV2	CASSPTGETQYF
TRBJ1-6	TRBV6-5	CASRRSNSPLHF
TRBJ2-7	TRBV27	CASSLREGLYEQYF
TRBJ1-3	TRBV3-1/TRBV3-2	CASTLRETGNTIYF
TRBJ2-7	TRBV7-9	CASSSRTGTAGRPPYEQYF
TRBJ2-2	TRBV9	CASSVLTGTGELFF
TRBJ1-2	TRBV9	CASSVGSNYGYTF
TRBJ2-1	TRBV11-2	CASSTGLTNEQFF
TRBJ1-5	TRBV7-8	CASSLGFGQVSNQPQHF
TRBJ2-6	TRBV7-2	CASGQSGANVLTF
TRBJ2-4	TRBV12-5	CASGLGRTGENIQYF
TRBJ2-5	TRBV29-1	CSVVRHRTNQETQYF
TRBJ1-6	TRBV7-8	CASSLGSGNSPLHF
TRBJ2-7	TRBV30	CALASAGDSRLYF
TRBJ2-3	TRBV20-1	CSASRRGSTDTQYF
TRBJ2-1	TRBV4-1	CASSQPPRQFF
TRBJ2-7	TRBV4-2	CASSQESGIHSYEQYF
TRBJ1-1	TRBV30	CAWSGRGSVKAFF
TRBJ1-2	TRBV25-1	CASSESPKTGAYGYTF
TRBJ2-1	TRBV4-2	CASSQGGLAGGPQFF
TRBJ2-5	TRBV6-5	CASSYSDRVGETQYF
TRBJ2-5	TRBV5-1	CASSRTGLGQETQYF
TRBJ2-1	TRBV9	CASSVDDGAYNEQFF
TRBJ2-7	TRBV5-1	CASSLPRREGSPFFNEQYF
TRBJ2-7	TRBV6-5	CASGTSQLYEQYF
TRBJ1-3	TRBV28	CASSFPLTGGGNTIYF
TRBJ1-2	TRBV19	CASSEQGRLPYGYTF
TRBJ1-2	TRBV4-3	CASSQEGPVRAVTF
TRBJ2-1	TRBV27	CASSRAGPMGEQFF
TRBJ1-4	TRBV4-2	CASSQGSQGTNEKLFF
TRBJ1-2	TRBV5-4	CASSLWQPAEYGYTF
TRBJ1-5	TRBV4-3	CASSQPPGGVEQPQHF
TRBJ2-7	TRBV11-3	CASSSGSVGAEQYF
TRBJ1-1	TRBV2	CAAGDFSNTEAFF
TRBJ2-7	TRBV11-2	CASSLGLEPSYEQYF
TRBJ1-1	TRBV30	CAWRYPGTGGKAFF
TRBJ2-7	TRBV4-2	CASSQGLAGVEYEQYF
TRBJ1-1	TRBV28	CASSHEQGGTEAFF
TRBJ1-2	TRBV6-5	CASSPPGQGNGYTF
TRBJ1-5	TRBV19	CATRDSNQPQHF